The rows below give T cell receptor beta chains drawn from one sample of a study of molecular identifiers for immune sequencing clone quantification. Using its own MiXCR run on the PCR reads, TCRdb lists one record per CDR3 protein. This sample has 490,000 or so distinct CDR3 sequences, with about a fifth found just once. Sequenced sample: naive CD8+ T cells from blood, with Jurkat cell RNA spiked in. These receptors were collected from a human donor in good health. Some libraries in this study had Jurkat cell RNA spiked in. Both conserved end residues are part of each CDR3. A D gene is named only where the DNA matches it firmly. Size is stated for part of the rows, as once, few or many counts, or as a class when the clone is expanded.

v_gene	j_gene	abundance	d_gene	CDR3nt	CDR3aa
TRBV9	TRBJ2-6	few	-	TGTGCCAGCAGCGCCTACGAACAGGGTTTTGGGGCCAACGTCCTGACTTTC	CASSAYEQGFGANVLTF
TRBV9	TRBJ1-6	few	TRBD1	TGTGCCAGCAGCAAATCCGGGACAGGAGATTCACCCCTCCACTTT	CASSKSGTGDSPLHF
TRBV7-2	TRBJ2-1	many	-	TGTGCCAGCAGCTTACCGTTCAATGAGCAGTTCTTC	CASSLPFNEQFF
TRBV7-6	TRBJ1-1	few	-	TGTGCCAGCAGCTCACGGAGCGGGTTGAACACTGAAGCTTTCTTT	CASSSRSGLNTEAFF
TRBV24-1	TRBJ2-2	many	-	-	CATSDFGAGELFF
TRBV6-5	TRBJ2-6	-	TRBD1	TGTGCCAGCGGAGACAGGGATTCTGGGGCCAACGTCCTGACTTTC	CASGDRDSGANVLTF
TRBV20-1	TRBJ2-3	-	TRBD1	TGCAGTGCTAGAGATTACGGACAGGGGAGGACAGATACGCAGTATTTT	CSARDYGQGRTDTQYF
TRBV28	TRBJ2-3	-	TRBD2	TGTGCCAGCACCGGTCGATGGGCTAGCGGCACGGATACGCAGTATTTT	CASTGRWASGTDTQYF
TRBV4-1	TRBJ2-7	few	-	TGCGCCAGCAGCCAAGATTGGACGCGGGGCGACGAGCAGTACTTC	CASSQDWTRGDEQYF
TRBV12-3/TRBV12-4	TRBJ1-5	-	TRBD1	TGTGCCAGCAGCCGCGACAGGGGGAACAATCAGCCCCAGCATTTT	CASSRDRGNNQPQHF
TRBV28	TRBJ2-2	-	-	TGTGCCAGCAGTTTTCGGGGACTTGCCACCGGGGAGCTGTTTTTT	CASSFRGLATGELFF
TRBV4-1	TRBJ2-7	many	TRBD1	TGCGCCAGCAGCCAAGCTCCCCCGACAGGGCTCGTCTCCTACGAGCAGTACTTC	CASSQAPPTGLVSYEQYF
TRBV6-6	TRBJ2-7	-	-	TGTGCCAGCAGTTCCCCGGAGGCCTCCTACGAGCAGTACTTC	CASSSPEASYEQYF
TRBV6-5	TRBJ2-3	few	-	TGTGCCAGCAGTTTTAGGGCCGGGTGGGATACGCAGTATTTT	CASSFRAGWDTQYF
TRBV7-9	TRBJ2-1	few	-	TGTGCCAGCAGCCAGCCCGAACTGGCCTACAATGAGCAGTTCTTC	CASSQPELAYNEQFF
TRBV20-1	TRBJ1-2	-	TRBD1	TGCAGTCCCACAGGGGACGGCTACACCTTC	CSPTGDGYTF
TRBV29-1	TRBJ2-3	many	-	TGCAGCGTTGACCCCGGGTATAGCACAGATACGCAGTATTTT	CSVDPGYSTDTQYF
TRBV6-5	TRBJ2-3	many	TRBD2	TGTGCCAGCAGTTCCGTGCTCCAAATAGCGGGGAGGTCAGATACGCAGTATTTT	CASSSVLQIAGRSDTQYF
TRBV19	TRBJ2-3	many	TRBD2	TGTGCCAGTAGTATCACTAGCGGGGGCACAGATACGCAGTATTTT	CASSITSGGTDTQYF
TRBV4-3	TRBJ2-7	-	-	TGCGCCAGCAGCCAAGATGAAGGTGATTCCTACGAGCAGTACTTC	CASSQDEGDSYEQYF
TRBV5-3	TRBJ2-1	-	TRBD2	TGTGCCAGCAGCTGGGGACTAGCGGGCGATGAGCAGTTCTTC	CASSWGLAGDEQFF
TRBV6-5	TRBJ2-7	many	TRBD2	TGTGCCAGCAGTTACTCTCTAGCGGGGAGCTCCTACGAGCAGTACTTC	CASSYSLAGSSYEQYF
TRBV7-9	TRBJ2-2	many	-	TGTGCCAGCAGCTTGCCTGGACACCTCACCGGGGAGCTGTTTTTT	CASSLPGHLTGELFF
TRBV5-6	TRBJ2-7	-	-	TGTGCCAGCAGCTTGCCACCATCCTACGAGCAGTACTTC	CASSLPPSYEQYF
TRBV4-1	TRBJ2-1	few	-	TGCGCCAGCAGGGGGAAGCAGGGGCCATACAATGAGCAGTTCTTC	CASRGKQGPYNEQFF
TRBV7-9	TRBJ2-3	-	-	TGTGCCAGCAGCTTATCATTCGGGGCTCCGACTAGCACAGATACGCAGTATTTT	CASSLSFGAPTSTDTQYF
TRBV5-8	TRBJ2-3	-	-	TGTGCCAGCAGCTCGAGACTGTCAGATGCGCAGTATTTT	CASSSRLSDAQYF
TRBV4-3	TRBJ1-5	many	-	TGCGCCAGCAGCCAAGATTGGACAGAGAATCAGCCCCAGCATTTT	CASSQDWTENQPQHF
TRBV19	TRBJ1-5	many	-	TGTGCCAGTAGCATGGCCCCGGGTCAGCCCCAGCATTTT	CASSMAPGQPQHF
TRBV14	TRBJ2-1	-	-	TGTGCCGGCAGCCAGCTAACGGGGTCTCGGAATGAGCAGTTCTTC	CAGSQLTGSRNEQFF
TRBV6-6	TRBJ2-7	many	TRBD1	TGTGCCAGCAGTTACCGATTCGGACAGGGGGAGTTCGAGCAGTACTTC	CASSYRFGQGEFEQYF